What follows are 22 T cell receptor beta chains derived from one specimen sequenced in a study of blood T cell repertoires in COVID-19. Profiling relied on immunoSEQ multiplex PCR, and the TCRdb table lists in-frame clones only, not all of them. The repertoire has 150,000 to 200,000 clones, approximately 90% of them found once; the top ten carry around 4.8%. The sequenced sample consisted of peripheral blood. These receptors were taken from a human donor in a cohort sampled during active COVID-19.

The V call is TRBV18, the J call TRBJ1-1; D remains unclear. Germline CDR1 is KGHSH and CDR2 is LQKENI. The CDR3 spans 16 residues. V was cut by 1 base and J by 0 bases, with 12 bases left in between. The CDR3 DNA reads as TGTGCCAGCTCACCACTAGTTAACAGTCTGAACACTGAAGCTTTCTTT. It translates to CASSPLVNSLNTEAFF.

The chain joins TRBV7-6 to TRBJ2-7; 10 positions agree with TRBD1. The CDR3 is 15 amino acids. Germline V gives CDR1 SGHVS, CDR2 FNYEAQ. J lost 0 bases, V lost 3 bases, and 2 bases had no gene match. The CDR3 region is CASSFGQGGSYEQYF. Written as DNA, the CDR3 is TGTGCCAGCAGCTTCGGACAGGGGGGCTCCTACGAGCAGTACTTC.

The chain uses TRBV6-5 and TRBJ2-5; D not resolved. Germline assignment: CDR1 MNHEY and CDR2 SVGAGI. V lost 4 bases and J 1 base, leaving 13 bases between the germline ends. CDR3 length: 15 residues. CDR3 in DNA: TGTGCCAGCAGTTCCGCCCGACACCTCCAAGAGACCCAGTACTTC. Translated: CASSSARHLQETQYF.

The genes are TRBV5-6 and TRBJ2-4; possibly TRBD2 for D (6 bases). The CDR3 runs to 15 residues. Germline lookup yields CDR1 SGHDT and CDR2 YYEEEE. Trimming stripped 2 bases from V and 0 bases from J, with 9 bases between. The CDR3 is CASSFRELAKNIQYF. The DNA of the CDR3 is TGTGCCAGCAGCTTTCGGGAGCTAGCCAAAAACATTCAGTACTTC.

The V call is TRBV30, the J call TRBJ1-5; TRBD1 is a possible D gene (6 bases). The CDR3 has 15 residues. V lost 0 bases, J lost 1 base, and 10 bases lay in between. Germline CDR1 reads GTSNPN; CDR2 reads SVGIG (reference sequence). The CDR3 coding sequence is TGTGCCTGGAGTGTAGGTCAGGGGAGCAATCAGCCCCAGCATTTT. It specifies CAWSVGQGSNQPQHF.

V and J are TRBV6-2 or TRBV6-3 and TRBJ1-6; D gene ambiguous. The CDR3 runs 14 residues. The germline V gene has CDR1 MNHEY and CDR2 SVGEGT. The V end lost 4 bases, the J end lost 12 bases, and 16 bases lay between the germline ends. The CDR3 reads CASSSRSTGVPLHF. The CDR3 nucleotides are TGTGCCAGCAGTTCCCGTTCGACGGGTGTACCCCTCCACTTT.

In DNA, the CDR3 is TGTGCCAGCAGCTTAGGACAGGGGAAGAATTCACCCCTCCACTTT. The encoded protein is CASSLGQGKNSPLHF. This chain connects TRBV7-9 to TRBJ1-6; TRBD1 aligns across 8 bases. There are 15 residues in the CDR3. Germline lookup yields CDR1 SEHNR and CDR2 FQNEAQ (reference sequence). The V gene end was trimmed by 1 base and the J gene end by 7 bases; junction bases not matched to a gene: 3.

This chain uses TRBV18 with TRBJ2-7; unclear D gene. Germline V gives CDR1 KGHSH, CDR2 LQKENI. The V end lost 3 bases, the J end lost 4 bases, and 10 bases lay between the germline ends. The CDR3 extends over 13 amino acids. The DNA of the CDR3 is TGTGCCAGCTCACCTACGAGCTGGTACGAGCAGTACTTC. The encoded protein is CASSPTSWYEQYF.

This chain connects TRBV4-2 to TRBJ2-7, with D maybe TRBD1 (6 bases). V was clipped by 0 bases and J by 0 bases, with 9 bases between them. This CDR3 has 15 residues. Germline CDR1 reads LGHNA; CDR2 reads YNFKEQ. CDR3 loop: CASSQEDSVSYEQYF. In nucleotides, the CDR3 is TGTGCCAGCAGCCAAGAGGACAGCGTCTCCTACGAGCAGTACTTC.

This chain links TRBV25-1 with TRBJ2-5; a possible D gene is TRBD1 (5 bases). CDR3 size: 13 residues. The V end was cut by 8 bases, the J end by 5 bases, with 15 bases between. CDR1 and CDR2 from the germline V gene are MGHDK and SYGVNS. CDR3 coding DNA: TGTGCCAGCGGAATAACAGGTTCCGAGACCCAGTACTTC. Protein: CASGITGSETQYF.

This clone showed up just once. V gene TRBV2 combines with J gene TRBJ2-5, with D uncertain. The V end was cut by 4 bases, the J end by 5 bases, with 8 bases between. This CDR3 region has 12 residues. Germline CDR1 reads SNHLY; CDR2 reads FYNNEI. The CDR3 sequence: CASSAVRETQYF. The CDR3 DNA reads as TGTGCCAGCAGTGCCGTGCGGGAGACCCAGTACTTC.

The V and J genes are TRBV7-9 and TRBJ2-7; 12 positions agree with TRBD1. V lost 5 bases and J lost 12; bases outside the gene matches: 14. This CDR3 spans 15 amino acids. The germline gives CDR1 SEHNR, CDR2 FQNEAQ (reference sequence). CDR3 residues: CASSPGQGAFLSPYF. The CDR3 DNA follows: TGTGCCAGCAGCCCGGGACAGGGGGCGTTCCTGAGTCCGTACTTC.

The rearrangement uses TRBV24-1 and TRBJ2-1, with 12 bases aligning to TRBD2. J lost 5 bases, V lost 1 base, and 2 bases had no gene match. The germline V gene encodes CDR1 KGHDR and CDR2 SFDVKD. This CDR3 has 16 amino acids. The CDR3 protein is CATSDFTSGRNNEQFF. DNA for the CDR3: TGTGCCACCAGTGATTTTACTAGCGGGAGGAACAATGAGCAGTTCTTC.

The J gene is TRBJ1-1, the V gene TRBV6-5; 8 bases align to TRBD1. The CDR3 totals 13 residues. The V segment lost 6 bases and the J segment 1 base; nucleotides outside the gene matches: 1. In germline, CDR1 is MNHEY, CDR2 SVGAGI. CDR3 region: CASRGTGNTEAFF. The CDR3 bases are TGTGCCAGCAGAGGGACAGGGAACACTGAAGCTTTCTTT.

The chain links TRBV7-2 to TRBJ2-7; TRBD2 agrees at 10 bases. The CDR3 extends over 15 amino acids. The germline CDR1 and CDR2 sequences are SGHTA and FQGNSA. V was pared by 1 base and J by 6 bases, with 6 bases of the junction left unmatched. CDR3 DNA: TGTGCCAGCAGCTTAGTGCCAGCGGGGGGGGTCGAGCAGTACTTC. Translated, it gives CASSLVPAGGVEQYF.

J is TRBJ1-1 and V is TRBV5-6, with no clear D. There are 12 residues in the CDR3. The germline V and J ends were trimmed by 0 bases and 7 bases, with 7 bases remaining between them. The germline gives CDR1 SGHDT, CDR2 YYEEEE. The CDR3 region is CASSLAQIEAFF. CDR3 in DNA: TGTGCCAGCAGCTTGGCCCAGATTGAAGCTTTCTTT.

The CDR3 nucleotides read TGTGCCAGCAGTTTACGACAGGGGTATGGCTACACCTTC. Protein product: CASSLRQGYGYTF. The chain employs TRBV27 and TRBJ1-2, with 8 positions matching TRBD1. The CDR3 is 13 residues long. The V segment lost 2 bases and the J segment 5 bases; nucleotides outside the gene matches: 1. Germline CDR1 and CDR2: MNHEY and SMNVEV (reference sequence).

The chain recombines TRBV2 with TRBJ2-2; TRBD1 aligns across 9 bases. The CDR3 covers 13 residues. Germline V gene sequence: CDR1 SNHLY, CDR2 FYNNEI. The ends lost 10 bases at V and 6 bases at J; junction bases unmatched: 6. The CDR3 nucleotides read TGTGCCACCCCGGGACAGGGCGCCGGGGAGCTGTTTTTT. This encodes CATPGQGAGELFF.

J is TRBJ2-2 and V is TRBV5-4; 11 nucleotides match TRBD2. J was trimmed by 5 bases and V by 4 bases; bases with no gene match: 7. The CDR3 contains 16 residues. The germline V gene encodes CDR1 SGHNT and CDR2 YYREEE (reference sequence). CDR3 region: CASSNYRTSGTGELFF. The CDR3 region has the DNA TGTGCCAGCAGCAACTACAGGACTAGCGGGACCGGGGAGCTGTTTTTT.

In this sample, this clone turned up once. The CDR3 reads CASSTGLAGAYLETQYF. The CDR3, as DNA: TGTGCCAGTAGTACGGGACTAGCGGGGGCCTACCTCGAGACCCAGTACTTC. The rearrangement joins TRBV19 to TRBJ2-5; 14 nucleotides align to TRBD2. The CDR3 runs 17 residues. The germline CDR1 and CDR2 sequences are LNHDA and SQIVND (reference sequence). J lost 5 bases, V lost 4 bases, and 9 bases had no gene match.

The chain joins TRBV5-1 to TRBJ2-7; TRBD1 agrees at 8 bases. Germline CDR1 reads SGHRS; CDR2 reads YFSETQ. V lost 3 bases to trimming and J lost 7 bases; unmatched junction nucleotides: 3. The CDR3 contains 12 residues. The CDR3 loop reads CASSSGQEEQYF. For the CDR3, the DNA is TGCGCCAGCAGCTCGGGACAGGAGGAGCAGTACTTC.

J is TRBJ1-2 and V is TRBV7-9; 9 positions agree with TRBD1. The CDR3 length is 14 residues. The V segment lost 5 bases and the J segment 8 bases; nucleotides outside the gene matches: 9. Germline-derived CDR1 and CDR2 are SEHNR and FQNEAQ (reference sequence). CDR3 sequence (DNA): TGTGCCAGCAGCGGGGGACAGGGCGAGGGCGGCTACACCTTC. Translation gives CASSGGQGEGGYTF. Complete variable domain (other parts from reference TRBV7-9 and TRBJ1-2): DTGVSQNPRHKITKRGQNVTFRCDPISEHNRLYWYRQTLGQGPEFLTYFQNEAQLEKSRLLSDRFSAERPKGSFSTLEIQRTEQGDSAMYLCASSGGQGEGGYTFGSGTRLTVV.